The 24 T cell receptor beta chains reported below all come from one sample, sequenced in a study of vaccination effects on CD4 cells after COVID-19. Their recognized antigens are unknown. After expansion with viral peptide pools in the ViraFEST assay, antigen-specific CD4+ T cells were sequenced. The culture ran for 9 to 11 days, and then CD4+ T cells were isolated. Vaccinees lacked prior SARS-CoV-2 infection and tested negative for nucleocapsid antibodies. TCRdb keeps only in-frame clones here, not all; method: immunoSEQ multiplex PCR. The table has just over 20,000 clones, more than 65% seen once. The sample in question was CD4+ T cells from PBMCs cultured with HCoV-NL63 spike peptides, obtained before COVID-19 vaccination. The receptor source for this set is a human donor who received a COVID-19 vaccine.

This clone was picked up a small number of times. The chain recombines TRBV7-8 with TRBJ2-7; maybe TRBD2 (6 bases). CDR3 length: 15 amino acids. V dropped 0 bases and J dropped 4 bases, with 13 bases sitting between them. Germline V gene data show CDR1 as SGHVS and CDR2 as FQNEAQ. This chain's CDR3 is CASSLAPGGFYEQYF. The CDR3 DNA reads TGTGCCAGCAGCTTAGCCCCCGGGGGATTTTACGAGCAGTACTTC.

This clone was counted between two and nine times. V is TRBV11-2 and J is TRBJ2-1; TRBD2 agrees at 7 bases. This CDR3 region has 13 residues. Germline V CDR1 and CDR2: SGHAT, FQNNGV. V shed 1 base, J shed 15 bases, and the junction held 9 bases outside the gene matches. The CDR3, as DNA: TGTGCCAGCAGCTTAGTAGCTCTAGCGGATCTGTTCTTC. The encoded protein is CASSLVALADLFF.

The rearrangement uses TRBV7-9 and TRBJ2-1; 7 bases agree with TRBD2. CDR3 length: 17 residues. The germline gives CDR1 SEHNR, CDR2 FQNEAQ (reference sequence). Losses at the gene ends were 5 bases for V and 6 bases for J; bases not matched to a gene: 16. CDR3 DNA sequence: TGTGCCAGCAGCCCCCCTTTTCGAGCGGGAAGGGCCAATGAGCAGTTCTTC. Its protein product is CASSPPFRAGRANEQFF.

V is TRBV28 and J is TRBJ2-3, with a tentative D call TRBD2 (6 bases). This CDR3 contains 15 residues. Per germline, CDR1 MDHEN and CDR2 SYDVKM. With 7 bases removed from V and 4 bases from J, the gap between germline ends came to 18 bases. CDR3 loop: CASNLGLTAADTQYF. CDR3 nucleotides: TGTGCCAGCAATTTGGGACTCACGGCGGCAGATACGCAGTATTTT.

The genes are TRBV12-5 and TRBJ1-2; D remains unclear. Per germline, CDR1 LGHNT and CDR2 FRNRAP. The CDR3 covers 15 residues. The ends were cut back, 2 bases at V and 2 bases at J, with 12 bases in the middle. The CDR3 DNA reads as TGTGCTAGTGGTTTGTTGGCGACTGGGAACTATGGCTACACCTTC. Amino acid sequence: CASGLLATGNYGYTF.

The CDR3 coding sequence is TGTGCCAGCAGCCCCTATGCGTCAGGGCTACGACCTTCTGGAAACACCATATATTTT. Translation gives CASSPYASGLRPSGNTIYF. J is TRBJ1-3 and V is TRBV3-1 (or the pseudogene TRBV3-2); a weak D match, TRBD1 (5 bases). The CDR3 is 19 amino acids. Germline V CDR1 and CDR2: LGHDT, YNNKEL (reference sequence). V was pared by 4 bases and J by 1 base, with 23 bases between.

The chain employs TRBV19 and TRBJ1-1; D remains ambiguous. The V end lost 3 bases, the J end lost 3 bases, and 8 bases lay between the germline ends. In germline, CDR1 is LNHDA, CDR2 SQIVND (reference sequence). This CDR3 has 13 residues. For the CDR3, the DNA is TGTGCCAGTAGTATTGGAAGTTACACTGAAGCTTTCTTT. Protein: CASSIGSYTEAFF.

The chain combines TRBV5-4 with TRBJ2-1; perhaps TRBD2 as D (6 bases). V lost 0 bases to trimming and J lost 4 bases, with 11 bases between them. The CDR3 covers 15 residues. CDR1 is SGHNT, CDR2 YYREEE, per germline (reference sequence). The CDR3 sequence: CASSLGLALYNEQFF. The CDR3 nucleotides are TGTGCCAGCAGCTTGGGCCTAGCGTTGTACAATGAGCAGTTCTTC.

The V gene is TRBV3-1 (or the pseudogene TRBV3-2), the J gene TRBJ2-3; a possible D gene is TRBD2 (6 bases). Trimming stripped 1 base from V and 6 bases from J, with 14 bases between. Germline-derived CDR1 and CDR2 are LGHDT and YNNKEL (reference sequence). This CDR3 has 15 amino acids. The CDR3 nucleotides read TGTGCCAGCAGCCAAGCGGGGCGGGGCGGGGATACGCAGTATTTT. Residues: CASSQAGRGGDTQYF.

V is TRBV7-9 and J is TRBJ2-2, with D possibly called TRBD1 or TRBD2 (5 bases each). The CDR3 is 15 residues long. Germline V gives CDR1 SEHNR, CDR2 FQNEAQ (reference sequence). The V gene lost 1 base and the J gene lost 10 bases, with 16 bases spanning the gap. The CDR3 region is CASSLVLGPSVELFF. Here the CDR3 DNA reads TGTGCCAGCAGCTTAGTACTGGGACCCTCCGTGGAGCTGTTTTTT.

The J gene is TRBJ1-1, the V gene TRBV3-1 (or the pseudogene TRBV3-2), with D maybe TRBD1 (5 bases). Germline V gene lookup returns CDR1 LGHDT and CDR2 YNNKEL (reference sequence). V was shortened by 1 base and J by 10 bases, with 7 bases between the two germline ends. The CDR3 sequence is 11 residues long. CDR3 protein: CASSQAGGAFF. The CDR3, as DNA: TGTGCCAGCAGCCAAGCGGGGGGAGCTTTCTTT.

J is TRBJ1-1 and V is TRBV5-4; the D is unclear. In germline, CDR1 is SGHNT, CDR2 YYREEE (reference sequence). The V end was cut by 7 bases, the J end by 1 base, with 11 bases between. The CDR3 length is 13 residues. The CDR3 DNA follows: TGTGCCAGCTCGGAACTAAGGAACACTGAAGCTTTCTTT. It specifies CASSELRNTEAFF.

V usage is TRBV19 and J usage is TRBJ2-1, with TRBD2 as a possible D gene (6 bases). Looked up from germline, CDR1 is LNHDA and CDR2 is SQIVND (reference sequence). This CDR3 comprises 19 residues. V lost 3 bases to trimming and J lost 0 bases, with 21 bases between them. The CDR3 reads CASSMRDPVAVSSYNEQFF. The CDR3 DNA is TGTGCCAGTAGTATGCGGGACCCCGTAGCGGTAAGCTCCTACAATGAGCAGTTCTTC.

The CDR3 protein is CASSQDRLRDRDNEQFF. The CDR3 DNA follows: TGTGCCAGCAGCCAAGATAGGTTACGCGACAGGGACAATGAGCAGTTCTTC. The rearrangement joins TRBV3-1 (or the pseudogene TRBV3-2) to TRBJ2-1, with 7 bases that match TRBD1. Germline V gene data show CDR1 as LGHDT and CDR2 as YNNKEL (reference sequence). CDR3 length equals 17 residues. J gave up 5 bases and V 0 bases, and 10 bases lay outside the gene matches.

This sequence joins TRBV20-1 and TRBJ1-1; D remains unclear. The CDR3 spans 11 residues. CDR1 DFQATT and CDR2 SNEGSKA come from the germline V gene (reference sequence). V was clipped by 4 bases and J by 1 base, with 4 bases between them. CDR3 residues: CSATGNTEAFF. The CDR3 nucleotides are TGCAGTGCTACAGGGAACACTGAAGCTTTCTTT.

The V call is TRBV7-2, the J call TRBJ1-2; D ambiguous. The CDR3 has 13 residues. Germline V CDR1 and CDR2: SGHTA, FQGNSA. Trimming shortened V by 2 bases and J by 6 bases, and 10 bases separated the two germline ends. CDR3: CASSLRSGNGYTF. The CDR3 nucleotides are TGTGCCAGCAGCTTACGATCGGGTAATGGCTACACCTTC.

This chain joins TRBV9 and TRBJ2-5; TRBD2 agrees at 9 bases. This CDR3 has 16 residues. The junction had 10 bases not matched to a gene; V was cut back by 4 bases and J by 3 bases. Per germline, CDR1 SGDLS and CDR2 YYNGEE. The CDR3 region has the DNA TGTGCCAGCAGCACTCGGCCCAGCGGGGGGAAAGAGACCCAGTACTTC. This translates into CASSTRPSGGKETQYF.

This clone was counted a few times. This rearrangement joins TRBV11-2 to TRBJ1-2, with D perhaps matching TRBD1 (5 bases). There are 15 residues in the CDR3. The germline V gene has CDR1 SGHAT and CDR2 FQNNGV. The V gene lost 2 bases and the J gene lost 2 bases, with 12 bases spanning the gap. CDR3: CASSLLRAGNYGYTF. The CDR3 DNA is TGTGCCAGCAGCTTACTAAGGGCAGGGAACTATGGCTACACCTTC.

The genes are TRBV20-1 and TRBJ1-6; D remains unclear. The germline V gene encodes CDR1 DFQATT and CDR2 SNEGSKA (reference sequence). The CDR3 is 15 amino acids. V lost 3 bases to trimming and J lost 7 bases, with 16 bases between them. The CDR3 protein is CSASIGRSGNSPLHF. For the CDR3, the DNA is TGCAGTGCTAGTATTGGGAGAAGCGGCAATTCACCCCTCCACTTT.

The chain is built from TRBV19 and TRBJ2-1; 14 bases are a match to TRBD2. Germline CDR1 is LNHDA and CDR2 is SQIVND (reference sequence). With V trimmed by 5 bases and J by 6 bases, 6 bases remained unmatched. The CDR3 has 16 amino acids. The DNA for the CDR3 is TGTGCCAGTAGTGAAATGGGACTAGCGGGGGCCAATGAGCAGTTCTTC. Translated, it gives CASSEMGLAGANEQFF.

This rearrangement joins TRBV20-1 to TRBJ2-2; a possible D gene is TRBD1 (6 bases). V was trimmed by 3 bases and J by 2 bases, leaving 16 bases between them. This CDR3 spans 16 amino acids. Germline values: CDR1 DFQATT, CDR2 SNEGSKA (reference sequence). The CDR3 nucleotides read TGCAGTGCTAGTAATTTTGGGGGCCTAAACACCGGGGAGCTGTTTTTT. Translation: CSASNFGGLNTGELFF.

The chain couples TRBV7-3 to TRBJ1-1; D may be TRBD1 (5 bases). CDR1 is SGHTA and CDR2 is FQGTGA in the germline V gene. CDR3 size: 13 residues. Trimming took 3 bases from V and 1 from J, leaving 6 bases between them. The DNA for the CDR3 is TGTGCCAGCAGCTTTGGGACGAACACTGAAGCTTTCTTT. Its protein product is CASSFGTNTEAFF.

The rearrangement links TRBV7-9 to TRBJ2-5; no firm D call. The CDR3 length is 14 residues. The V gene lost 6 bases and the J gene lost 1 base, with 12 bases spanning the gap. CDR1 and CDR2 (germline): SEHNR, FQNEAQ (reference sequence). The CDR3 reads CASSRPPAQETQYF. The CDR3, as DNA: TGTGCCAGCAGTCGACCCCCGGCCCAAGAGACCCAGTACTTC. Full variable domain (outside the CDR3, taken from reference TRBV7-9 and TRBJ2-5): DTGVSQNPRHKITKRGQNVTFRCDPISEHNRLYWYRQTLGQGPEFLTYFQNEAQLEKSRLLSDRFSAERPKGSFSTLEIQRTEQGDSAMYLCASSRPPAQETQYFGPGTRLLVL.

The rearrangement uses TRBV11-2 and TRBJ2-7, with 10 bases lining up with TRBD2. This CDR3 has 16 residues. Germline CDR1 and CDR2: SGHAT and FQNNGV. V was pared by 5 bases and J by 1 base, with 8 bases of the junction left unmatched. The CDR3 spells CASSPHLAGASYEQYF. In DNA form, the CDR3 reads TGTGCCAGCAGCCCCCACCTAGCGGGAGCATCCTACGAGCAGTACTTC.